This passage covers 18 T cell receptor beta chains from one sample sequenced in a study of T-cell memory formation after mild COVID-19. TCRdb reprocessed the 5' RACE reads with MiXCR, giving one entry per CDR3 protein. The sample consists of tens of thousands of distinct CDR3 sequences, 10% to 15% of them appearing once. Sequencing was performed on PBMCs or a T cell subset sorted from them (not recorded which). The receptors were sampled from an adult woman who had mild COVID-19 (a few samples of this study predate the infection). Cell type and time point are not known.

This clonotype has at least ten counts. This chain links TRBV20-1 with TRBJ1-2, with D perhaps TRBD1 (5 bases). Germline-derived CDR1 and CDR2 are DFQATT and SNEGSKA (reference sequence). This CDR3 comprises 11 residues. Trimming removed 2 bases from V and 6 bases from J, with 7 bases in between. CDR3 residues: CSARQGDGYTF. The CDR3 nucleotides read TGCAGTGCTAGACAGGGAGATGGCTACACCTTC.

This clonotype was picked up many times. The chain links TRBV4-1 to TRBJ1-2; 7 positions agree with TRBD1. CDR1 and CDR2 from the germline V gene are MGHRA and YSYEKL. The length of the CDR3 is 15 residues. V lost 1 base to trimming and J lost 8 bases; unmatched junction nucleotides: 10. CDR3 protein: CASSQVGSGGSGYTF. Written as DNA, the CDR3 is TGCGCCAGCAGCCAAGTAGGGTCAGGGGGATCGGGCTACACCTTC.

This clonotype was counted ten times or more. The chain carries TRBV12-3 or TRBV12-4 and TRBJ1-2; D call uncertain. The ends were cut back, 1 base at V and 1 base at J, with 10 bases in the middle. CDR3 length equals 15 residues. The CDR3 spells CASSLGAPSNYGYTF. The CDR3 DNA sequence: TGTGCCAGCAGTTTAGGGGCGCCCAGTAACTATGGCTACACCTTC.

This clonotype was counted many times. This sequence joins TRBV27 and TRBJ2-1; D is unclear. The CDR3 spans 14 residues. CDR1 is MNHEY and CDR2 is SMNVEV in the germline V gene (reference sequence). Trimming removed 8 bases at V and 0 bases at J, with 11 bases between. CDR3 residues: CASSGFGSYNEQFF. DNA for the CDR3: TGTGCCAGCTCTGGATTCGGCTCCTACAATGAGCAGTTCTTC.

This clonotype was observed many times. The chain links TRBV11-2 to TRBJ2-1; D is perhaps TRBD2 (8 bases). The CDR3 is 15 residues long. CDR1 is SGHAT, CDR2 FQNNGV, per germline. Between the trimmed V and J ends, which lost 5 bases and 9 bases, there was a span of 20 bases. CDR3 region: CASSPGLAGGGEQFF. DNA of the CDR3: TGTGCCAGCAGCCCAGGACTAGCAGGGGGGGGTGAGCAGTTCTTC.

The table lists this clonotype with many counts. The chain combines TRBV5-5 with TRBJ2-7, with D unclear. Trimming left V 4 bases short and J 0 bases short, with 14 bases between. Looked up from germline, CDR1 is SGHKS and CDR2 is YYEKEE (reference sequence). The CDR3 is made up of 15 amino acids. CDR3 sequence: CASSNPTVSSYEQYF. The CDR3 region has the DNA TGTGCCAGCAGCAACCCGACGGTCAGCTCCTACGAGCAGTACTTC.

In its sample, this clonotype ranks as medium-sized. The rearrangement joins TRBV12-3 or TRBV12-4 to TRBJ1-2; 7 bases fit TRBD1. The CDR3 length is 15 residues. The junction had 10 bases not matched to a gene; V was cut back by 5 bases and J by 4 bases. Written as DNA, the CDR3 is TGTGCCAGCAGTCCCCGGGAGGGGGCCGGCTATGGCTACACCTTC. It is translated as CASSPREGAGYGYTF.

This clonotype is medium-sized (0.01 to 0.1%) in the sample. CDR3 bases: TGTGCCAGTAGTATAGGTGTCGGGAACACTGAAGCTTTCTTT. Translated: CASSIGVGNTEAFF. The chain carries TRBV19 and TRBJ1-1; D unclear. There are 14 residues in the CDR3. V lost 1 base and J lost 1, with 7 bases in between. Looked up from germline, CDR1 is LNHDA and CDR2 is SQIVND (reference sequence).

This clonotype was recorded many times. The chain carries TRBV10-3 and TRBJ2-7; 7 bases map to TRBD2. The CDR3 runs 12 residues. V shed 5 bases and J 9 bases; nucleotides not matched to a gene: 7. CDR1 ENHRY and CDR2 SYGVKD come from the germline V gene. The CDR3 nucleotides read TGTGCCATCAGTCAGACTCCGGGAGGGCAGTACTTC. It translates to CAISQTPGGQYF.

This clonotype was observed at least ten times. This chain connects TRBV6-5 to TRBJ1-1; no reliable D call. Germline V CDR1 and CDR2: MNHEY, SVGAGI. The CDR3 covers 13 residues. Trimming left V 4 bases short and J 1 base short, with 7 bases between. The chain's CDR3 is CASSFSSNTEAFF. The CDR3 coding sequence is TGTGCCAGCAGTTTTTCATCGAACACTGAAGCTTTCTTT.

This clonotype was recorded at least ten times. The V gene is TRBV11-3, the J gene TRBJ2-5; D may be TRBD2 (5 bases). This CDR3 contains 14 residues. Deletions cut 5 bases from V and 5 bases from J, with 15 bases between. Germline assignment: CDR1 SGHNT and CDR2 YENEEA. CDR3 sequence: CASSPIGGLETQYF. The CDR3 bases are TGTGCCAGCAGCCCGATCGGCGGACTCGAGACCCAGTACTTC.

Notes on this clonotype: Mismatch with germline at one junction end may stem from a read error. The genes are TRBV29-1 and TRBJ1-2, with D possibly being TRBD1 (5 bases). The germline gives CDR1 SQVTM, CDR2 ANQGSEA. CDR3 length: 12 residues. The CDR3 region has the DNA TGCAGGGTTGGACAATTGGTCTATGGCTACACCTTC. Its protein is CRVGQLVYGYTF.

This clonotype has at least ten counts. V and J are TRBV20-1 and TRBJ1-4, with 7 bases aligning to TRBD1. With V trimmed by 2 bases and J by 7 bases, 4 bases remained unmatched. CDR3 length equals 13 residues. From germline, CDR1 is DFQATT and CDR2 SNEGSKA (reference sequence). The CDR3 spells CSARQGGGEKLFF. CDR3 sequence (DNA): TGCAGTGCTAGACAGGGGGGAGGTGAAAAACTGTTTTTT.

The sample holds many counts of this clonotype. The chain has TRBV7-3 and TRBJ1-5, with D hard to call. V was clipped by 5 bases and J by 6 bases, with 11 bases between them. This CDR3 spans 13 amino acids. The V gene's germline CDR1 is SGHTA and CDR2 FQGTGA. The CDR3 region is CASSLIKGQPQHF. CDR3 sequence (DNA): TGTGCCAGCAGCCTAATTAAGGGTCAGCCCCAGCATTTT.

This clonotype came up many times. This chain links TRBV5-1 with TRBJ2-1, with TRBD2 matching over 7 bases. CDR1 is SGHRS and CDR2 is YFSETQ in the germline V gene. This CDR3 has 15 amino acids. After removal of 4 bases from V and 7 bases from J, the junction contained 11 bases not matched to a gene. The CDR3: CASSVLGRAGNEQFF. DNA for the CDR3: TGCGCCAGCAGCGTCCTTGGGAGGGCCGGGAATGAGCAGTTCTTC. Full variable domain (outside the CDR3, taken from reference TRBV5-1 and TRBJ2-1): KAGVTQTPRYLIKTRGQQVTLSCSPISGHRSVSWYQQTPGQGLQFLFEYFSETQRNKGNFPGRFSGRQFSNSRSEMNVSTLELGDSALYLCASSVLGRAGNEQFFGPGTRLTVL.

This clonotype came up once. This rearrangement joins TRBV7-9 to TRBJ2-3; 9 bases align to TRBD1. This CDR3 has 15 residues. V gave up 3 bases and J gave up 9 bases; unmatched junction bases: 10. Germline CDR1 reads SEHNR; CDR2 reads FQNEAQ (reference sequence). The CDR3 DNA follows: TGTGCCAGCAGCTTGCAGGACAGGGGAAGGGAGACGCAGTATTTT. Protein sequence: CASSLQDRGRETQYF.

This clonotype occurred many times. The chain uses TRBV7-2 and TRBJ2-2; 9 nucleotides match TRBD2. Germline V lookup: CDR1 SGHTA, CDR2 FQGNSA. This CDR3 has 16 residues. V was pared by 2 bases and J by 3 bases, with 4 bases of the junction left unmatched. In DNA, the CDR3 is TGTGCCAGCAGCTTATCGGGCGGGAGGGACACCGGGGAGCTGTTTTTT. Amino acids: CASSLSGGRDTGELFF.

This clonotype was seen repeatedly, ten times or more. Mismatch with germline at one junction end may stem from a read error. This rearrangement joins TRBV3-1 to TRBJ1-3, with no clear D. From germline, CDR1 is LGHDT and CDR2 YNNKEL (reference sequence). The CDR3 contains 12 residues. DNA of the CDR3: TGTGCCAGCAGTCAAGCTGGAAACACCATATATTTT. It specifies CASSQAGNTIYF. Variable domain in full (rest from reference TRBV3-1 and TRBJ1-3): DTAVSQTPKYLVTQMGNDKSIKCEQNLGHDTMYWYKQDSKKFLKIMFSYNNKELIINETVPNRFSPKSPDKAHLNLHINSLELGDSAVYFCASSQAGNTIYFGEGSWLTVV.